Following are 13 T cell receptor beta chains from one sample sequenced in a study of tumor-infiltrating lymphocytes in localized non-small cell lung cancer. This table comes from immunoSEQ multiplex PCR, and its TCRdb copy is limited to in-frame clones, with some not included. The sample contains approximately 8,000 clones, around 77% of which appear only once. The sample consisted of lung tumor tissue. The source of these receptors is a human donor with non-small cell lung cancer.

The J gene is TRBJ1-1, the V gene TRBV18; a possible D gene is TRBD1 (5 bases). Trimming shortened V by 6 bases and J by 7 bases, and 12 bases separated the two germline ends. CDR1 KGHSH and CDR2 LQKENI come from the germline V gene. CDR3 size: 12 residues. This chain's CDR3 is CASSTGQGEAFF. The CDR3 bases are TGTGCCAGCTCGACCGGACAAGGTGAAGCTTTCTTT.

This clone was seen a single time. V usage is TRBV9 and J usage is TRBJ2-2; D not certain. This CDR3 has 13 amino acids. Per the germline V gene, CDR1 is SGDLS and CDR2 is YYNGEE. Trimming stripped 3 bases from V and 4 bases from J, with 7 bases between. This chain's CDR3 is CASSASVTGELFF. For the CDR3, the DNA is TGTGCCAGCAGCGCATCTGTCACCGGGGAGCTGTTTTTT.

The gene calls are TRBV28 and TRBJ2-7; maybe TRBD1 (6 bases). V was shortened by 4 bases and J by 7 bases, with 20 bases between the two germline ends. The germline gives CDR1 MDHEN, CDR2 SYDVKM. This CDR3 has 15 residues. The CDR3 loop reads CASSYGGGTPVEQYF. The CDR3 region has the DNA TGTGCCAGCAGTTATGGGGGTGGGACACCCGTAGAGCAGTACTTC.

The chain links TRBV19 to TRBJ1-2, with D hard to call. Germline values: CDR1 LNHDA, CDR2 SQIVND (reference sequence). The CDR3 totals 12 residues. The V and J ends lost 11 bases and 3 bases respectively, with 13 bases between them. The CDR3 nucleotides read TGTGCCCGCACAGAGCCCGACTATGGCTACACCTTC. Amino acid sequence: CARTEPDYGYTF.

J is TRBJ2-7 and V is TRBV6-1; tentatively, D is TRBD2 (5 bases). CDR3 length: 14 residues. The germline V gene encodes CDR1 MNHNS and CDR2 SASEGT. V lost 4 bases and J 3 bases, leaving 13 bases between the germline ends. The CDR3 is CASSGGSPFYEQYF. The CDR3 bases are TGTGCCAGCAGTGGAGGGTCACCGTTCTACGAGCAGTACTTC.

The chain carries TRBV7-9 and TRBJ2-2; D ambiguous. Trimming cost V 4 bases and J 7 bases, with 4 bases left between them. The CDR3 runs to 11 residues. Germline CDR1 reads SEHNR; CDR2 reads FQNEAQ (reference sequence). CDR3 region: CASSYVGELFF. As DNA, the CDR3 is TGTGCCAGCAGCTATGTCGGGGAGCTGTTTTTT.

This sequence joins TRBV13 and TRBJ1-1; possibly TRBD1 for D (6 bases). The V gene's germline CDR1 is PRHDT and CDR2 FYEKMQ (reference sequence). V lost 3 bases, J lost 6 bases, and 14 bases lay in between. This CDR3 spans 14 amino acids. The CDR3 coding sequence is TGTGCCAGCAGCTTTACAGGGTCGTCGTCTGAAGCTTTCTTT. Its protein is CASSFTGSSSEAFF.

In the case of this clone: The same CDR3 also results from other DNA sequences found in this sample. The gene calls are TRBV5-4 and TRBJ1-2; 9 bases agree with TRBD1. The CDR3 has 14 residues. CDR1 SGHNT and CDR2 YYREEE come from the germline V gene (reference sequence). With 2 bases clipped from V and 5 bases from J, the junction kept 4 bases outside the gene matches. The CDR3 DNA is TGTGCCAGCAGCTTAGGGACAGGGTCATATGGCTACACCTTC. Amino acids: CASSLGTGSYGYTF.

The J gene is TRBJ1-5, the V gene TRBV6-4, with D possibly TRBD1 on 6 matching bases. V lost 6 bases to trimming and J lost 9 bases, with 15 bases between them. The germline V gene encodes CDR1 MRHNA and CDR2 SNTAGT. CDR3 length: 13 amino acids. The CDR3 protein is CASSDEGGGPQHF. The DNA of the CDR3 is TGTGCCAGCAGCGACGAGGGGGGAGGGCCCCAGCATTTT.

The chain links TRBV6-1 to TRBJ1-5; TRBD1 might be the D (6 bases). This CDR3 comprises 14 residues. Per germline, CDR1 MNHNS and CDR2 SASEGT. Trimming took 6 bases from V and 2 from J, leaving 11 bases between them. The CDR3 loop reads CASSPGVGNQPQHF. CDR3 in DNA: TGTGCCAGCAGCCCAGGGGTGGGCAATCAGCCCCAGCATTTT.

The J gene is TRBJ2-1, the V gene TRBV4-3, with 11 nucleotides matching TRBD2. The ends lost 0 bases at V and 7 bases at J; junction bases unmatched: 11. Germline V gene sequence: CDR1 LGHNA, CDR2 YSLEER. This CDR3 is 18 amino acids long. CDR3 amino acids: CASSQDRVGTSGGNEQFF. DNA for the CDR3: TGCGCCAGCAGCCAAGATAGGGTCGGGACTAGCGGAGGGAATGAGCAGTTCTTC.

The J gene is TRBJ2-2, the V gene TRBV5-4; 9 bases are a match to TRBD1. The CDR3 has 15 amino acids. Germline CDR1 and CDR2: SGHNT and YYREEE (reference sequence). Germline trimming cut 3 bases from V and 1 base from J; bases unmatched to any gene: 1. The CDR3, as DNA: TGTGCCAGCAGCTCGACAGGGGGGAACACCGGGGAGCTGTTTTTT. As protein: CASSSTGGNTGELFF.

The V call is TRBV9, the J call TRBJ2-5; D might be TRBD2 (5 bases). The CDR3 spans 14 residues. Germline V gene data show CDR1 as SGDLS and CDR2 as YYNGEE. The germline V and J ends were trimmed by 2 bases and 1 base, with 9 bases remaining between them. The CDR3 region has the DNA TGTGCCAGCAGCGTCGGGGTGGCCCAAGAGACCCAGTACTTC. Its translation is CASSVGVAQETQYF.